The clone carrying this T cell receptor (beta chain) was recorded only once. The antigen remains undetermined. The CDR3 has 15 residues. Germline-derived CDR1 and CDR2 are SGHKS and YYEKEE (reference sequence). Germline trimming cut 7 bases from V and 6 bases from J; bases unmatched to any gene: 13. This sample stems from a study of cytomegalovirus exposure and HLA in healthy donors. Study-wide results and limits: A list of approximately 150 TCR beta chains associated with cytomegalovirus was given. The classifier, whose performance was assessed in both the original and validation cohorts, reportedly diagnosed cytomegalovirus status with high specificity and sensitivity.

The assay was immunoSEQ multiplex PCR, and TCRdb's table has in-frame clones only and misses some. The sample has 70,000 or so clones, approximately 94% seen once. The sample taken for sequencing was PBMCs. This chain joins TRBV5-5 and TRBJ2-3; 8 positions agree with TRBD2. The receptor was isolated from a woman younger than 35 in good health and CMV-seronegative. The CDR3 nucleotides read TGTGCCAGCTCAAGCGGGAGAGGGGCATGGGATACGCAGTATTTT. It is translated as CASSSGRGAWDTQYF.